This T cell receptor (beta chain) stems from a study of blood T cell repertoires in COVID-19. Patients at the Seattle site were enrolled during active infection and followed longitudinally. The CDR3 sequence is 18 residues long. Assay: immunoSEQ multiplex PCR; the TCRdb copy retains only in-frame clones and omits some. The table lists 300,000 to 400,000 clones, about 89% of them singletons. The rearrangement uses TRBV21-1 and TRBJ2-2; the listed D gene, TRBD1, was not tested against the DNA. TRBV21-1 is deemed a pseudogene. Sequenced sample: peripheral blood. This sequence originates from a woman aged 60 to 75 with COVID-19, enrolled during active disease. This CDR3 reads CASSKALGAGESTGELFF. CDR3 sequence (DNA): TGTGCCAGCAGCAAAGCGCTGGGGGCAGGGGAATCGACCGGGGAGCTGTTTTTT.